This T cell receptor (beta chain) was captured by sequencing in a study of T-cell reconstitution after alpha-beta-depleted transplantation in children. This clonotype was detected ten times or more. The CDR3 is made up of 14 amino acids. The V end lost 0 bases, the J end lost 3 bases, and 9 bases lay between the germline ends. The germline V gene has CDR1 MNHEY and CDR2 SMNVEV (reference sequence). As it was prepared, the TCRbeta library received unique molecular identifiers. Each CDR3 protein is one row after TCRdb ran MiXCR on the PCR reads. The table records a few hundred thousand distinct CDR3 sequences, 8% to 10% of them present only once.

The clonotype originates from a human donor who donated a stem cell graft to a child with acute lymphoblastic leukemia. The starting material was PBMCs from the stem cell graft donor, obtained from the stem cell graft. The chain recombines TRBV27 with TRBJ2-7; possible D gene TRBD2, 5 bases. The CDR3 sequence is CASSLSGVYYEQYF. Here the CDR3 DNA reads TGTGCCAGCAGTTTATCCGGGGTCTACTACGAGCAGTACTTC.